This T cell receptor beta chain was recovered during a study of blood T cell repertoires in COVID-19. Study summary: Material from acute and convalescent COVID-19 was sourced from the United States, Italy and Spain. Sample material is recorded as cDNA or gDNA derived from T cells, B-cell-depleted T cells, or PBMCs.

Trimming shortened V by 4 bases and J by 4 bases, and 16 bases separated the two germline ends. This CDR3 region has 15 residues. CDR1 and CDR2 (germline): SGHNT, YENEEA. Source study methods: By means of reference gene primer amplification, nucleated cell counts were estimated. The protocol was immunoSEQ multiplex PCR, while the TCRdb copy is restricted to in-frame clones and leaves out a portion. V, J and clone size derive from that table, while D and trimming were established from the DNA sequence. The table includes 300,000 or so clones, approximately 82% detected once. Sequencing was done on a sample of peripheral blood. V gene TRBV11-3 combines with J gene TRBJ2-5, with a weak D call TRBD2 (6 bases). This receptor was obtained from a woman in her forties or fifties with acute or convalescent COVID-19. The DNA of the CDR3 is TGTGCCAGCAGCTCCCCCGGGACTCTGTTAGAGACCCAGTACTTC. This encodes CASSSPGTLLETQYF.